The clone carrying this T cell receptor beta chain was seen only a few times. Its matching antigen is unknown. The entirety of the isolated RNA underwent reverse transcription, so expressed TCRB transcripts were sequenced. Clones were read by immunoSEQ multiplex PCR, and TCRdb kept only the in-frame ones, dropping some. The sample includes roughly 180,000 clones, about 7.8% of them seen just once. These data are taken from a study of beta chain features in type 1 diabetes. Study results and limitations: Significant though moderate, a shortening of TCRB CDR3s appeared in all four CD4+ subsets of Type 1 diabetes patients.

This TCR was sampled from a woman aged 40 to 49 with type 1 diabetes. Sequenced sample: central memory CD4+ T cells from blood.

CDR3 region: CASKAGDLLYNEQFF. In DNA form, the CDR3 reads TGTGCCAGCAAAGCGGGAGATTTGTTATACAATGAGCAGTTCTTC. The chain joins TRBV7-9 to TRBJ2-1; 8 nucleotides match TRBD2. The CDR3 has 15 amino acids. The trim removed 7 bases at V and 4 bases at J, leaving 9 bases unmatched. Germline CDR1 SEHNR, CDR2 FQNEAQ (reference sequence).